This note documents a single T cell receptor beta chain sequence. TCR beta sequencing covered blood CD8+ and CD4+ T cells. Controls were drawn from healthy donors and were matched for age and sex. TEMRA cells were FACS-enriched, with CD8+ and CD4+ T cells isolated negatively. The sample belongs to a study of CD8 T cells in Susac syndrome. Random hexamers primed reverse transcription of about 0.45 to 1 ug RNA. Multiplex immunoSEQ PCR targeted 54 Vbeta and 13 Jbeta TCR beta segments. TCRdb re-derived calls from the immunoSEQ multiplex PCR reads in MiXCR, one entry per CDR3 protein. Of 150,000 to 200,000 distinct CDR3 sequences listed, 93% are singletons. V shed 5 bases, J shed 4 bases, and the junction held 6 bases outside the gene matches. The CDR3 has 15 residues. Germline CDR1 reads SGHTA; CDR2 reads FQGNSA.

The chain uses TRBV7-2 and TRBJ2-5, with 11 bases matching TRBD1. This clonotype originated in a human donor in good health. The sample was CD4+ T cells from PBMCs. As DNA, the CDR3 is TGTGCCAGCAGCCTCCCCGGACAGGGGGCAGAGACCCAGTACTTC. This gives the protein CASSLPGQGAETQYF.